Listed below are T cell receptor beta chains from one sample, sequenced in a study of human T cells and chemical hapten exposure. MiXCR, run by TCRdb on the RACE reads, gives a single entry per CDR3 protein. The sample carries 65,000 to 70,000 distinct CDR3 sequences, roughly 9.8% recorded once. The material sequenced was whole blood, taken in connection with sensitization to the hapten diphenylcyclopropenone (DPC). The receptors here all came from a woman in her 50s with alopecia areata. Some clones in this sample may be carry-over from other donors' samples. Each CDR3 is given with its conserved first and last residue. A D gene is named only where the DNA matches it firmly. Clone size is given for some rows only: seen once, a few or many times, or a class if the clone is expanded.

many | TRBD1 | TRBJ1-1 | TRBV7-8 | CASSVRPGTGQGIGAFF | TGTGCCAGCAGCGTCCGTCCTGGGACAGGGCAGGGAATCGGAGCTTTCTTT
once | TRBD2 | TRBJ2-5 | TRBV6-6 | CASSVTSAQETQYF | TGTGCCAGCAGCGTCACTAGCGCGCAAGAGACCCAGTACTTC
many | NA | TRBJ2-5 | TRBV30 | CAWSVTGTQYF | TGTGCCTGGAGTGTAACGGGGACCCAGTACTTC
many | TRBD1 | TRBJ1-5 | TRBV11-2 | CASSLSVGRGPQPQHF | TGTGCCAGCAGCTTGAGTGTTGGCAGGGGGCCTCAGCCCCAGCATTTT
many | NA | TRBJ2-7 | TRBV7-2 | CASSSSRVDEQYF | TGTGCCAGCAGCTCCTCCAGGGTAGACGAGCAGTACTTC
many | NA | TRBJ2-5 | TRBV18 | CASSPPILETQYF | TGTGCCAGCTCACCACCCATCTTGGAGACCCAGTACTTC
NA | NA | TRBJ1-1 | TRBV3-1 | CASSQVGTEAFF | TGTGCCAGCAGCCAAGTAGGAACTGAAGCTTTCTTT
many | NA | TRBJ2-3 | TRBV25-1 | CASSEPLGGTDTQYF | TGTGCCAGCAGTGAGCCCCTCGGGGGCACAGATACGCAGTATTTT
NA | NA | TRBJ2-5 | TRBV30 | CAWESGLHGTQYF | TGTGCCTGGGAAAGCGGGCTACACGGGACCCAGTACTTC
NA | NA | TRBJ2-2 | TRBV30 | CAWRGTGNTGELFF | TGTGCCTGGAGAGGGACCGGCAACACCGGGGAGCTGTTTTTT
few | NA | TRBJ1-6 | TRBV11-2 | CASSSANTKNSPLHF | TGTGCCAGCAGCTCCGCTAACACGAAAAATTCACCCCTCCACTTT
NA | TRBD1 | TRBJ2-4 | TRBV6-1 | CASRDRGQAAKNIQYF | TGTGCCAGCCGGGACAGGGGCCAAGCGGCCAAAAACATTCAGTACTTC
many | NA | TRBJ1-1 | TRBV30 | CAWSTWGGPNTEAFF | TGTGCCTGGAGTACTTGGGGGGGGCCAAACACTGAAGCTTTCTTT
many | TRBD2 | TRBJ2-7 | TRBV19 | CASSIFSGRAYEQYF | TGTGCCAGTAGTATTTTTAGCGGGAGGGCCTACGAGCAGTACTTC
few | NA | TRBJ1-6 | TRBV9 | CASSVTSKDSPLHF | TGTGCCAGCAGCGTCACGAGTAAAGATTCACCCCTCCACTTT
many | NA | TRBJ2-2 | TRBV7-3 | CASSLMGATGELFF | TGTGCCAGCAGCTTAATGGGTGCCACCGGGGAGCTGTTTTTT
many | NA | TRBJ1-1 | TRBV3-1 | CASSQELTLRGTEAFF | TGTGCCAGCAGCCAGGAACTGACCTTACGGGGTACTGAAGCTTTCTTT
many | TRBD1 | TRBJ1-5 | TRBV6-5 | CASSYSGQGPNQPQHF | TGTGCCAGCAGTTACTCTGGACAGGGACCGAATCAGCCCCAGCATTTT
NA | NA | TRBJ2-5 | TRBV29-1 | CSVETHRGGETQYF | TGCAGCGTTGAAACTCACAGGGGAGGGGAGACCCAGTACTTC
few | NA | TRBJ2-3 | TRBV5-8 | CASSQPERRDTQYF | TGTGCCAGCAGCCAACCAGAACGTAGGGATACGCAGTATTTT
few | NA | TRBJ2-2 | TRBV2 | CASVMNGLNTGELFF | TGTGCCAGCGTGATGAATGGACTGAACACCGGGGAGCTGTTTTTT
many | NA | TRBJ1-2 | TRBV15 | CATSRDLASLSGSF | TGTGCCACCAGCAGAGATCTAGCAAGCCTCTCGGGCTCCTTC
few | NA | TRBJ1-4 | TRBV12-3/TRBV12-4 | CASSLFGAGEEKLFF | TGTGCCAGCAGTTTATTTGGAGCCGGAGAGGAAAAACTGTTTTTT
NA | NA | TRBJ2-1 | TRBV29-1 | CGGYSYNEQFF | TGCGGGGGTTATTCCTACAATGAGCAGTTCTTC
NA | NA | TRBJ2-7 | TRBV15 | CATSRDRTDYEQYF | TGTGCCACCAGCAGAGATCGGACGGACTACGAGCAGTACTTC
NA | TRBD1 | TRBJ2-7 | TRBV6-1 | CASKRGRDRRADEQYF | TGTGCCAGCAAGAGGGGGCGAGATCGTAGGGCGGACGAGCAGTACTTC
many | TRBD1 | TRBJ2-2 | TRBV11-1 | CASSPDRGANTGELFF | TGTGCCAGCAGCCCTGACAGGGGGGCGAACACCGGGGAGCTGTTTTTT
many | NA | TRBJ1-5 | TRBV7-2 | CASSSTYAQPQHF | TGTGCCAGCAGCTCAACTTATGCTCAGCCCCAGCATTTT
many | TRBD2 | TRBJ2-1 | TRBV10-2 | CASIASGTSAYNEQFF | TGCGCCAGCATAGCAAGTGGGACTAGCGCATACAATGAGCAGTTCTTC
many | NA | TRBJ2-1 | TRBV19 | CASSPRRGPLANEQFF | TGTGCCAGTAGTCCTAGACGGGGACCCTTAGCCAATGAGCAGTTCTTC
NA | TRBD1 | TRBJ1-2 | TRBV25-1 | CASSDTQGWWYGYTF | TGTGCCAGCAGTGACACACAGGGGTGGTGGTATGGCTACACCTTC
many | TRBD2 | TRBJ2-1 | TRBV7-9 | CASTRGVGLAGYNEQFF | TGTGCCAGCACCCGAGGGGTCGGTCTAGCGGGGTACAATGAGCAGTTCTTC
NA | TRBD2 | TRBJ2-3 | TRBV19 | CASSIRGGSSGDTQYF | TGTGCCAGTAGCATTCGTGGCGGGAGTAGCGGAGATACGCAGTATTTT
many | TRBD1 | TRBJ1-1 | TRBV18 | CASSSGTGRNTEAFF | TGTGCCAGCTCGTCCGGGACAGGGAGGAACACTGAAGCTTTCTTT
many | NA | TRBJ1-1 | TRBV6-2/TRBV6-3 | CASRGPVKTEAFF | TGTGCCAGCAGGGGACCGGTGAAAACTGAAGCTTTCTTT
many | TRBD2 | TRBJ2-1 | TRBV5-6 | CASSPGLAGVSNEQFF | TGTGCCAGCAGCCCTGGACTAGCGGGAGTTTCCAATGAGCAGTTCTTC
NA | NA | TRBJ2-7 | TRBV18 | CASSPDSYEQYF | TGTGCCAGCTCACCCGACAGTTACGAGCAGTACTTC
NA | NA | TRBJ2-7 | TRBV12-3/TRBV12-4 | CASRGPAYEQYF | TGTGCCAGCAGAGGGCCTGCCTACGAGCAGTACTTC
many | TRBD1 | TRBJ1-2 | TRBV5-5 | CASSLFRQGDPRGYTF | TGTGCCAGCAGCTTGTTCCGGCAGGGGGATCCGAGAGGCTACACCTTC
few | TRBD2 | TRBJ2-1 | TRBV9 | CASSVLAGAEQFF | TGTGCCAGCAGCGTACTAGCGGGAGCTGAGCAGTTCTTC
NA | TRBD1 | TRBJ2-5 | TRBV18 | CASSPIGTGLETQYF | TGTGCCAGCTCACCAATCGGGACAGGTCTAGAGACCCAGTACTTC
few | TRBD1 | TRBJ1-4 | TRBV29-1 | CSVTGQGHSTNEKLFF | TGCAGCGTGACCGGACAGGGGCATTCAACTAATGAAAAACTGTTTTTT
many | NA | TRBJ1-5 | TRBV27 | CASRQGNQPQHF | TGTGCCAGCAGACAGGGCAATCAGCCCCAGCATTTT